Listed below are T cell receptor beta chains from one sample, sequenced in a study of blood T cell repertoires in COVID-19. The method was immunoSEQ multiplex PCR; TCRdb's version includes in-frame clones alone and lacks a portion of them. The sample includes about 150,000 clones, 60% to 85% of them seen just once. The specimen sequenced was peripheral blood. The receptors stem from a man aged 80 or over with acute or convalescent COVID-19. Both conserved end residues are part of each CDR3. The D gene is left open where the match is weak. Clone size, where shown, is once, few, many, or a class for clones that have expanded.

d_gene: .; abundance: .; v_gene: TRBV23-1; len: 16; j_gene: TRBJ1-2; CDR3aa: CASWGLSTGDVYGYTF; CDR3nt: TGCGCCAGCTGGGGACTTTCAACGGGGGACGTCTATGGCTACACCTTC
d_gene: .; abundance: .; v_gene: TRBV7-9; len: 13; j_gene: TRBJ2-1; CDR3aa: CASSSHRGNEQFF; CDR3nt: TGTGCCAGCAGCTCCCATAGGGGTAATGAGCAGTTCTTC
d_gene: TRBD1; abundance: once; v_gene: TRBV19; len: 17; j_gene: TRBJ1-2; CDR3aa: CASSARRDRGGDYGYTF; CDR3nt: TGTGCCAGTAGTGCCCGGCGGGACAGGGGAGGGGACTATGGCTACACCTTC
d_gene: .; abundance: once; v_gene: TRBV6-6; len: 13; j_gene: TRBJ2-3; CDR3aa: CASRLTRTDTQYF; CDR3nt: TGTGCCAGCAGGCTAACCCGCACAGATACGCAGTATTTT
d_gene: TRBD1; abundance: once; v_gene: TRBV11-3; len: 16; j_gene: TRBJ1-2; CDR3aa: CASSLDPGQRNYGYTF; CDR3nt: TGTGCCAGCAGCTTGGATCCGGGACAGAGAAACTATGGCTACACCTTC
d_gene: .; abundance: .; v_gene: TRBV6-5; len: 14; j_gene: TRBJ1-2; CDR3aa: CASRVDSAHYGYTF; CDR3nt: TGTGCCAGCAGGGTCGACAGTGCCCACTATGGCTACACCTTC
d_gene: .; abundance: .; v_gene: TRBV28; len: 15; j_gene: TRBJ1-5; CDR3aa: CASSLSLAGNQPQHF; CDR3nt: TGTGCCAGCAGTTTATCCCTAGCGGGCAATCAGCCCCAGCATTTT
d_gene: TRBD1; abundance: .; v_gene: TRBV5-4; len: 12; j_gene: TRBJ1-1; CDR3aa: CASSIDRGEAFF; CDR3nt: TGTGCCAGCAGTATAGACAGGGGTGAAGCTTTCTTT
d_gene: .; abundance: .; v_gene: TRBV5-1; len: 15; j_gene: TRBJ1-5; CDR3aa: CASSLRGDSNQPQHF; CDR3nt: TGCGCCAGCAGCTTGCGCGGGGATAGCAATCAGCCCCAGCATTTT
d_gene: .; abundance: .; v_gene: TRBV5-1; len: 14; j_gene: TRBJ2-1; CDR3aa: CASSLAPGVDEQFF; CDR3nt: TGCGCCAGCAGCTTGGCCCCGGGGGTCGATGAGCAGTTCTTC
d_gene: .; abundance: .; v_gene: TRBV7-2; len: 15; j_gene: TRBJ2-2; CDR3aa: CASSPQGAYTGELFF; CDR3nt: TGTGCCAGCAGCCCTCAAGGGGCATACACCGGGGAGCTGTTTTTT
d_gene: .; abundance: .; v_gene: TRBV25-1; len: 14; j_gene: TRBJ2-7; CDR3aa: CASSGSERRHEQYF; CDR3nt: TGTGCCAGCAGTGGCAGCGAGCGTCGACACGAGCAGTACTTC
d_gene: TRBD2; abundance: .; v_gene: TRBV5-1; len: 15; j_gene: TRBJ2-3; CDR3aa: CASSRLSGNTDTQYF; CDR3nt: TGCGCCAGCAGCCGGCTTAGCGGGAACACAGATACGCAGTATTTT
d_gene: TRBD1; abundance: .; v_gene: TRBV2; len: 13; j_gene: TRBJ1-4; CDR3aa: CASSTGQDEKLFF; CDR3nt: TGTGCCAGCAGCACGGGACAGGATGAAAAACTGTTTTTT
d_gene: .; abundance: .; v_gene: TRBV6-4; len: 14; j_gene: TRBJ1-2; CDR3aa: CASSDPGQTYGYTF; CDR3nt: TGTGCCAGCAGTGACCCGGGACAAACCTATGGCTACACCTTC
d_gene: TRBD1; abundance: .; v_gene: TRBV5-6; len: 16; j_gene: TRBJ1-2; CDR3aa: CASSYTGTGLNYGYTF; CDR3nt: TGTGCCAGCAGCTATACCGGGACAGGATTGAACTATGGCTACACCTTC
d_gene: TRBD2; abundance: .; v_gene: TRBV5-1; len: 16; j_gene: TRBJ2-2; CDR3aa: CASSLAAGGDTGELFF; CDR3nt: TGCGCCAGCAGCTTGGCTGCGGGGGGGGACACCGGGGAGCTGTTTTTT
d_gene: TRBD2; abundance: .; v_gene: TRBV9; len: 17; j_gene: TRBJ2-1; CDR3aa: CASSVGSSGGGYNEQFF; CDR3nt: TGTGCCAGCAGCGTAGGCTCCAGCGGGGGGGGTTACAATGAGCAGTTCTTC
d_gene: .; abundance: .; v_gene: TRBV18; len: 17; j_gene: TRBJ1-1; CDR3aa: CASSPQGTTTLNTEAFF; CDR3nt: TGTGCCAGCTCACCACAGGGGACTACCACTTTGAACACTGAAGCTTTCTTT
d_gene: .; abundance: few; v_gene: TRBV25-1; len: 16; j_gene: TRBJ1-6; CDR3aa: CASNDARGSYNSPLHF; CDR3nt: TGTGCCAGCAATGACGCCCGGGGATCCTATAATTCACCCCTCCACTTT
d_gene: .; abundance: .; v_gene: TRBV2; len: 14; j_gene: TRBJ1-4; CDR3aa: CASSGRTANEKLFF; CDR3nt: TGTGCCAGCAGTGGTCGGACAGCTAATGAAAAACTGTTTTTT
d_gene: TRBD1; abundance: .; v_gene: TRBV19; len: 19; j_gene: TRBJ2-2; CDR3aa: CASSSRDRTFFGEPGELFF; CDR3nt: TGTGCCAGTAGTAGCCGGGACAGAACCTTTTTTGGGGAACCCGGGGAGCTGTTTTTT
d_gene: .; abundance: .; v_gene: TRBV6-5; len: 13; j_gene: TRBJ2-2; CDR3aa: CASRAGITGELFF; CDR3nt: TGTGCCAGCAGGGCGGGCATCACCGGGGAGCTGTTTTTT
d_gene: .; abundance: .; v_gene: TRBV3-1/TRBV3-2; len: 15; j_gene: TRBJ1-6; CDR3aa: CASRFYSGYNSPLHF; CDR3nt: TGTGCCAGCAGGTTCTACAGCGGTTATAATTCACCCCTCCACTTT
d_gene: TRBD2; abundance: .; v_gene: TRBV28; len: 15; j_gene: TRBJ2-2; CDR3aa: CASTAAGGAAGELFF; CDR3nt: TGTGCCAGCACCGCGGCGGGGGGGGCTGCCGGGGAGCTGTTTTTT
d_gene: TRBD2; abundance: .; v_gene: TRBV6-5; len: 15; j_gene: TRBJ2-5; CDR3aa: CASSSPRGARETQYF; CDR3nt: TGTGCCAGCAGTTCCCCGCGGGGGGCCAGGGAGACCCAGTACTTC
d_gene: TRBD2; abundance: .; v_gene: TRBV29-1; len: 14; j_gene: TRBJ2-7; CDR3aa: CSCGGGKGSYEQYF; CDR3nt: TGCAGTTGTGGGGGGGGGAAAGGCTCCTACGAGCAGTACTTC
d_gene: .; abundance: .; v_gene: TRBV7-8; len: 15; j_gene: TRBJ2-3; CDR3aa: CASSVAARSTDTQYF; CDR3nt: TGTGCCAGCAGCGTAGCCGCCAGGAGCACAGATACGCAGTATTTT
d_gene: .; abundance: .; v_gene: TRBV5-1; len: 13; j_gene: TRBJ2-1; CDR3aa: CASSSITGTSKFF; CDR3nt: TGCGCCAGCAGTTCTATTACCGGGACAAGCAAATTCTTC
d_gene: .; abundance: .; v_gene: TRBV19; len: 15; j_gene: TRBJ1-5; CDR3aa: CASSIGPGLNQPQHF; CDR3nt: TGTGCCAGTAGTATAGGGCCGGGACTCAATCAGCCCCAGCATTTT
d_gene: TRBD1; abundance: .; v_gene: TRBV11-3; len: 15; j_gene: TRBJ2-5; CDR3aa: CASSFTGTGGETQYF; CDR3nt: TGTGCCAGCAGCTTCACCGGGACAGGGGGAGAGACCCAGTACTTC
d_gene: .; abundance: .; v_gene: TRBV28; len: 14; j_gene: TRBJ1-1; CDR3aa: CASTPGSLNTEAFF; CDR3nt: TGTGCCAGCACACCGGGGAGTTTGAACACTGAAGCTTTCTTT
d_gene: TRBD2; abundance: .; v_gene: TRBV2; len: 17; j_gene: TRBJ2-5; CDR3aa: CASSGVERGEVQETQYF; CDR3nt: TGTGCCAGCAGTGGGGTCGAGCGGGGGGAAGTACAAGAGACCCAGTACTTC
d_gene: .; abundance: few; v_gene: TRBV7-2; len: 16; j_gene: TRBJ1-6; CDR3aa: CASSPDRKTYNSPLHF; CDR3nt: TGTGCCAGCAGCCCCGACAGGAAGACCTATAATTCACCCCTCCACTTT
d_gene: TRBD1; abundance: .; v_gene: TRBV4-1; len: 14; j_gene: TRBJ1-1; CDR3aa: CASSPNRGFTEAFF; CDR3nt: TGCGCCAGCAGCCCAAACAGGGGATTCACTGAAGCTTTCTTT
d_gene: .; abundance: .; v_gene: TRBV3-1/TRBV3-2; len: 14; j_gene: TRBJ2-1; CDR3aa: CASSLPGTYNEQFF; CDR3nt: TGTGCCAGCAGCCTCCCCGGGACTTACAATGAGCAGTTCTTC
d_gene: .; abundance: .; v_gene: TRBV5-5; len: 15; j_gene: TRBJ1-4; CDR3aa: CASSLVETRNEKLFF; CDR3nt: TGTGCCAGCAGCTTGGTAGAGACTCGGAATGAAAAACTGTTTTTT
d_gene: TRBD1; abundance: .; v_gene: TRBV10-1; len: 18; j_gene: TRBJ2-6; CDR3aa: CASSEIGQGASGANVLTF; CDR3nt: TGCGCCAGCAGTGAGATCGGACAGGGGGCATCTGGGGCCAACGTCCTGACTTTC
d_gene: TRBD1; abundance: .; v_gene: TRBV6-5; len: 15; j_gene: TRBJ2-1; CDR3aa: CASSYGDRDYNEQFF; CDR3nt: TGTGCCAGCAGTTACGGGGACAGGGATTACAATGAGCAGTTCTTC
d_gene: .; abundance: .; v_gene: TRBV12-3/TRBV12-4; len: 11; j_gene: TRBJ1-2; CDR3aa: CASSSIYGYTF; CDR3nt: TGTGCCAGCAGTTCCATCTATGGCTACACCTTC
d_gene: TRBD1; abundance: once; v_gene: TRBV18; len: 14; j_gene: TRBJ1-4; CDR3aa: CASSPRQGEEKLFF; CDR3nt: TGTGCCAGCTCACCACGGCAGGGGGAGGAAAAACTGTTTTTT
d_gene: .; abundance: once; v_gene: TRBV13; len: 15; j_gene: TRBJ2-6; CDR3aa: CASSYRVAGANVLTF; CDR3nt: TGTGCCAGCAGTTACAGGGTTGCTGGGGCCAACGTCCTGACTTTC
d_gene: .; abundance: many; v_gene: TRBV19; len: 15; j_gene: TRBJ1-5; CDR3aa: CASSIDGTRNQPQHF; CDR3nt: TGTGCCAGTAGTATAGATGGGACAAGGAATCAGCCCCAGCATTTT
d_gene: TRBD1; abundance: many; v_gene: TRBV5-1; len: 16; j_gene: TRBJ1-3; CDR3aa: CASSLSRQGSGNTIYF; CDR3nt: TGCGCCAGCAGCTTGTCAAGACAGGGTTCAGGAAACACCATATATTTT
d_gene: TRBD2; abundance: .; v_gene: TRBV2; len: 15; j_gene: TRBJ2-2; CDR3aa: CASILTSGGTGELFF; CDR3nt: TGTGCCAGCATCTTAACCAGCGGGGGCACCGGGGAGCTGTTTTTT
d_gene: TRBD1; abundance: few; v_gene: TRBV19; len: 17; j_gene: TRBJ2-2; CDR3aa: CASSMTGLGINTGELFF; CDR3nt: TGTGCCAGTAGTATGACAGGGTTAGGGATAAACACCGGGGAGCTGTTTTTT